This T cell receptor (beta chain) comes out of a study of blood T cell repertoires in COVID-19. The assay was immunoSEQ multiplex PCR, and TCRdb's table has in-frame clones only and misses some. The sample holds 70,000 to 90,000 clones, around 90% seen once. The TCR originated in a human donor in a cohort sampled during active COVID-19. Specimen: peripheral blood.

In nucleotides, the CDR3 is TGTGCCAGCAGCCGGGGCTACACTGAAGCTTTCTTT. Translating gives CASSRGYTEAFF. The chain joins TRBV3-1 (or the pseudogene TRBV3-2) to TRBJ1-1; the D gene is possibly TRBD1 (5 bases). The CDR3 totals 12 residues. V lost 4 bases to trimming and J lost 3 bases, with 6 bases between them. Germline V lookup: CDR1 LGHDT, CDR2 YNNKEL (reference sequence).